A single sample gave rise to the 3 T cell receptor beta chains below, sequenced in a study of blood T cell repertoires in COVID-19. The protocol was immunoSEQ multiplex PCR, while the TCRdb copy is restricted to in-frame clones and leaves out a portion. Here the sample spans over 90,000 clones, about 82% being singletons. Input material: peripheral blood. These receptors all come from a woman aged 55-75 years in a cohort sampled during active or convalescent COVID-19.

This clone has more than one count but fewer than ten. This chain joins TRBV9 and TRBJ2-7; TRBD2 aligns across 12 bases. CDR1 and CDR2 (germline): SGDLS, YYNGEE. The J segment lost 5 bases and the V segment lost 3 bases, leaving 6 bases of the junction unmatched. The CDR3 length is 15 residues. This CDR3 reads CASSAGGLAGNEQYF. The DNA of the CDR3 is TGTGCCAGCAGCGCAGGCGGACTAGCGGGAAACGAGCAGTACTTC.

The chain employs TRBV5-4 and TRBJ2-7; 9 nucleotides match TRBD2. V lost 3 bases to trimming and J lost 3 bases; unmatched junction nucleotides: 7. This CDR3 region has 15 residues. Germline loops: CDR1 SGHNT, CDR2 YYREEE (reference sequence). The CDR3 is CASSSSGTSFYEQYF. The CDR3 region has the DNA TGTGCCAGCAGCTCCTCCGGGACTAGCTTCTACGAGCAGTACTTC.

This clone occurred once. The chain uses TRBV5-1 and TRBJ1-6; no firm D call. The CDR3 is made up of 12 amino acids. The V and J ends lost 2 bases and 11 bases respectively, with 8 bases between them. Germline CDR1 is SGHRS and CDR2 is YFSETQ. CDR3: CASSLNNTPLHF. CDR3 in DNA: TGCGCCAGCAGCTTAAACAATACACCCCTCCACTTT.